This TCR beta chain was recovered during a study of blood T cell repertoires in COVID-19. There are 14 residues in the CDR3. V was shortened by 11 bases and J by 4 bases, with 20 bases between the two germline ends. Per germline, CDR1 SNHLY and CDR2 FYNNEI. Data came from immunoSEQ multiplex PCR; TCRdb stores just in-frame clones and leaves some out. The sample has roughly 400,000 clones; less than 95% are singletons. This clone came up once. The V call is TRBV2, the J call TRBJ1-1, with a tentative D call TRBD1 (5 bases). The sample comprised PBMCs or T cells enriched from blood (not recorded which). This receptor was obtained from a man between 18 and 35 years old who had recovered from COVID-19. CDR3 bases: TGTGCCGGGGTGTCAGGGCGGTTGGTCACTGAAGCTTTCTTT. It translates to CAGVSGRLVTEAFF.